Below are 4 T cell receptor beta chains sequenced from a single sample in a study of blood T cell repertoires in COVID-19. Only in-frame clones appear in the TCRdb table, and some are missing; sequencing was by immunoSEQ multiplex PCR. The data show under 300,000 clones, 89% seen once. Source material: PBMCs or T cells enriched from blood (not recorded which). The receptors stem from a woman aged 40 to 49 who had recovered from COVID-19.

This chain's CDR3 is CASSLRAGAGNTIYF. CDR3 coding DNA: TGTGCCAGTAGTCTACGAGCGGGCGCCGGAAACACCATATATTTT. V is TRBV19 and J is TRBJ1-3; the D is unclear. This CDR3 comprises 15 residues. Germline CDR1 LNHDA, CDR2 SQIVND (reference sequence). With 5 bases removed from V and 4 bases from J, the gap between germline ends came to 15 bases.

CDR3 residues: CASSLMTGGFDGYTF. CDR3 nucleotides: TGTGCCAGCAGTTTAATGACAGGGGGCTTCGATGGCTACACCTTC. The chain uses TRBV28 and TRBJ1-2; 10 bases align to TRBD1. Germline trimming cut 2 bases from V and 6 bases from J; bases unmatched to any gene: 6. Germline CDR1 is MDHEN and CDR2 is SYDVKM. This CDR3 comprises 15 residues.

V and J are TRBV29-1 and TRBJ1-5; D might be TRBD1 (6 bases). Germline-derived CDR1 and CDR2 are SQVTM and ANQGSEA. This CDR3 spans 15 amino acids. V lost 5 bases and J 0 bases, leaving 14 bases between the germline ends. The CDR3 loop reads CSVSLGGYSNQPQHF. In DNA form, the CDR3 reads TGCAGCGTTTCTTTAGGGGGTTATAGCAATCAGCCCCAGCATTTT. Complete variable domain (other parts from reference TRBV29-1 and TRBJ1-5): SAVISQKPSRDICQRGTSLTIQCQVDSQVTMMFWYRQQPGQSLTLIATANQGSEATYESGFVIDKFPISRPNLTFSTLTVSNMSPEDSSIYLCSVSLGGYSNQPQHFGDGTRLSIL.

The V and J genes are TRBV2 and TRBJ1-4; 7 bases match TRBD1. The J segment lost 6 bases and the V segment lost 6 bases, leaving 4 bases of the junction unmatched. The CDR3 extends over 13 amino acids. Per germline, CDR1 SNHLY and CDR2 FYNNEI. CDR3 sequence: CASRRDSYEKLFF. In nucleotides, the CDR3 is TGTGCCAGCAGACGGGACAGTTATGAAAAACTGTTTTTT.